This T cell receptor beta chain originates from a study of Graves' ophthalmopathy and Graves' hyperthyroidism (dated by TCRdb to 2016 to 2019). For context, the study as a whole: Peripheral blood was collected at initial diagnosis, prior to any treatment. The study used TCR beta repertoire signatures to distinguish Graves' ophthalmopathy from Graves' hyperthyroidism and to predict progression to ophthalmopathy. In total, 135 blood samples were TCR-sequenced: under 45 ophthalmopathy, about 75 hyperthyroidism and some 17 hyperthyroidism-to-ophthalmopathy patients. A discovery set of about a hundred patients (43 ophthalmopathy, about 58 stable hyperthyroidism) was enrolled to explore V-J signatures distinguishing ophthalmopathy from hyperthyroidism. An independent validation cohort was composed of fewer than 20 hyperthyroidism patients and about 17 patients who later progressed from hyperthyroidism to ophthalmopathy. In 6 or 7 hyperthyroidism patients, T-cell repertoires of thyroid tissue and blood were compared. After sampling, hyperthyroidism patients received methimazole starting at 30 mg daily, and ophthalmopathy patients received high-dose intravenous methylprednisolone.

Spanning cysteine to phenylalanine, the CDR3 consists of 16 amino acids. Only CDR3 DNA is held: 48 bases, read in frame from base 1. In the germline V gene (reference sequence), CDR1 corresponds to MNHEY and CDR2 to SMNVEV. Unmatched junction bases come to 11, with V trimmed by 4 bases and J by 2 bases. This clonotype was counted ten times or more. Its antigen has not been determined. Base quality data are lacking; no much larger clone is found one base away. Patients with ophthalmopathy had moderately to severely active disease, with a Clinical Activity Score of 3 or more, a NOSPECS grade of 4 or more, and a disease duration of less than 3 months. Patients were excluded if they had other autoimmune diseases, uncontrolled infections, pregnancy or lactation. Diagnosis relied on clinical symptoms, serum thyroxine, TRAb, thyroid ultrasound and orbital computed tomography. PBMCs were isolated from around 10 ml of fresh peripheral blood by Ficoll-Paque density gradient centrifugation. Total RNA was extracted with Trizol reagent and quality-checked on an Agilent 2100 Bioanalyzer.

Points the paper makes about the study in general: Sample size was not predetermined statistically, and investigators were not blinded to group allocation. In validation, the model predicted ophthalmopathy progression with about 70% sensitivity and approximately 75% specificity; eleven to twelve predicted patients were CT-confirmed with GO in a median of about 6.1 months. Among expanded thyroid clonotypes with frequency above 0.001, most also showed up in blood, which suggests that blood repertoires may reflect the thyroid immune response. The 13-signature model separated ophthalmopathy from stable hyperthyroidism with around 90% sensitivity and 81.08% specificity in cross-validation, and 80%/75% in the test set.

For repertoire sequencing, TCR beta CDR3 regions were amplified from RNA transcripts. A first-round RT-PCR used HTBI primers with the Qiagen OneStep RT-PCR kit, followed by a second-round multiplex PCR, size selection and purification. Libraries were sequenced on an Illumina HiSeq2000 using paired-end 100 bp reads. The original pipeline was this. SOAPnuke was used for read processing, and reads with adapters, uncalled bases, a mean Phred below 15, or no exact constant-primer or identifier match were discarded. High-quality paired reads were merged with COPE v1.2.5. Each unique nucleotide sequence was treated as a clonotype, and MiTCR v1.1 was used to align the clonotypes to the IMGT TRB V, D and J references. The analysis was limited to V-J combinations with a frequency above 0.0001, which together covered 99.2% of the repertoires. For each V-J combination, a TCR clonal expansion and chaos score was defined as F50 clonal expansion divided by the chaos observed in the TCRdist matrix. Welch's t-statistics and random forest were used to narrow the features down to 10 to 15 V-J combinations, which were then fed into a naive Bayes classifier. The Morisita-Horn index was used to measure how similar the thyroid and blood repertoires were. In-frame beta chains were kept once TCRdb had trimmed the public reads at Q25 with fastp and called clones with MiXCR. Rows with a matching CDR3 protein are joined into one entry that keeps the most common DNA and genes. The V and J calls shown here were made by TCRdb, not taken from the authors' results. This sample is represented by about 230,000 distinct CDR3 sequences; around 42% of them were singletons. Of the sample, around half is held by the ten largest clones.

The receptor's source is an adult man with Graves' ophthalmopathy. Sequenced sample: peripheral blood. The chain uses TRBV27 and TRBJ2-7; 7 middle bases align to TRBD2. The bases read TGTGCCAGCAGTTCCCCCTCGGGGGGAAACCCCTACGAGCAGTACTTC. This translates into CASSSPSGGNPYEQYF.